This passage covers 30 T cell receptor beta chains from one sample sequenced in a study of OX40 agonist ivuxolimab in advanced cancers. Method: immunoSEQ multiplex PCR; TCRdb's copy keeps in-frame clones and lacks some. This sample yields nearly 80,000 clones, of which approximately 85% are seen a single time; around a quarter belongs to the top ten. The sample here was CD4+ or CD8+ T cells sorted from blood, taken in a trial of the OX40 agonist ivuxolimab. The source of these receptors is an adult with an advanced solid tumor such as melanoma, head and neck, liver or kidney cancer.

The chain links TRBV5-1 to TRBJ1-1; 8 bases line up with TRBD1. V gave up 2 bases and J gave up 4 bases; unmatched junction bases: 10. The CDR3 covers 16 residues. CDR1 and CDR2 from the germline V gene are SGHRS and YFSETQ. In DNA, the CDR3 is TGCGCCAGCAGCTTATTAGCAGGGGGCCAGGCCACTGAAGCTTTCTTT. Its translation: CASSLLAGGQATEAFF.

This sequence joins TRBV5-1 and TRBJ2-7; 11 bases agree with TRBD1. This CDR3 region has 17 residues. CDR1 and CDR2 from the germline V gene are SGHRS and YFSETQ. V shed 4 bases and J 5 bases; nucleotides not matched to a gene: 14. The CDR3 DNA is TGCGCCAGCAGCCGAGGACAGGGGGCGTCTCTATGGGACGAGCAGTACTTC. It codes for CASSRGQGASLWDEQYF.

The gene calls are TRBV11-3 and TRBJ2-3, with D possibly matching TRBD2 (5 bases). CDR1 SGHNT and CDR2 YENEEA come from the germline V gene. The CDR3 has 15 residues. V lost 1 base to trimming and J lost 2 bases, with 10 bases between them. The CDR3 DNA reads TGTGCCAGCAGCTTAGGGATTAGCGTCACAGATACGCAGTATTTT. Its protein is CASSLGISVTDTQYF.

This clone was picked up many times. This chain uses TRBV6-1 with TRBJ2-1, with TRBD2 as a possible D gene (6 bases). CDR1 is MNHNS and CDR2 is SASEGT in the germline V gene. There are 14 residues in the CDR3. V lost 1 base to trimming and J lost 5 bases, with 9 bases between them. The CDR3: CASSEVGEDNEQFF. CDR3 in DNA: TGTGCCAGCAGTGAAGTGGGGGAGGACAATGAGCAGTTCTTC.

The rearrangement links TRBV11-2 to TRBJ1-1; a possible D gene is TRBD1 (6 bases). This CDR3 has 15 residues. From germline, CDR1 is SGHAT and CDR2 FQNNGV. Trimming removed 4 bases from V and 0 bases from J, with 12 bases in between. The CDR3 is CASSSQGQLNTEAFF. DNA of the CDR3: TGTGCCAGCAGCTCACAGGGCCAGCTGAACACTGAAGCTTTCTTT.

The chain combines TRBV5-4 with TRBJ1-6; maybe TRBD1 (5 bases). CDR3 length: 16 amino acids. The V end was cut by 4 bases, the J end by 7 bases, with 18 bases between. Germline V CDR1 and CDR2: SGHNT, YYREEE (reference sequence). This CDR3 reads CASSPGQSVRNSPLHF. CDR3 sequence (DNA): TGTGCCAGCAGCCCAGGACAATCCGTCCGCAATTCACCCCTCCACTTT.

This sequence joins TRBV5-1 and TRBJ2-1; D remains ambiguous. V was clipped by 0 bases and J by 7 bases, with 14 bases between them. Looked up from germline, CDR1 is SGHRS and CDR2 is YFSETQ. The CDR3 is made up of 15 amino acids. CDR3 coding DNA: TGCGCCAGCAGCTTGGAGCTCCCAGGAACGAATGAGCAGTTCTTC. This codes for CASSLELPGTNEQFF.

J is TRBJ2-7 and V is TRBV6-1, with D perhaps TRBD1 or TRBD2 (5 bases each). Germline CDR1 reads MNHNS; CDR2 reads SASEGT. The CDR3 contains 14 residues. With 6 bases removed from V and 6 bases from J, the gap between germline ends came to 18 bases. CDR3 sequence: CASRRQLEALEQYF. CDR3 bases: TGTGCCAGCAGAAGACAGTTGGAGGCACTCGAGCAGTACTTC.

This CDR3 reads CASSEGSSNQPQHF. CDR3 in DNA: TGTGCCAGCAGTGAGGGCAGCAGCAATCAGCCCCAGCATTTT. This chain joins TRBV6-4 and TRBJ1-5, with D hard to call. The CDR3 spans 14 residues. Germline CDR1 reads MRHNA; CDR2 reads SNTAGT. V lost 3 bases, J lost 1 base, and 7 bases lay in between.

This clone was seen once. The genes are TRBV5-6 and TRBJ2-5; tentatively, D is TRBD2 (6 bases). The CDR3 is made up of 15 amino acids. Trimming stripped 1 base from V and 5 bases from J, with 15 bases between. The germline V gene encodes CDR1 SGHDT and CDR2 YYEEEE. CDR3 nucleotide sequence: TGTGCCAGCAGCTTGAGGACTACCGGGATTGAGACCCAGTACTTC. Translating gives CASSLRTTGIETQYF.

This chain uses TRBV15 with TRBJ2-3, with TRBD1 matching 11 bases. Trimming took 5 bases from V and 6 from J; bases not matched to a gene: 10. The CDR3 consists of 16 residues. The germline CDR1 and CDR2 sequences are LNHNV and YYDKDF (reference sequence). This CDR3 is CATSPLRDRGTDTQYF. CDR3 DNA sequence: TGTGCCACCAGCCCCCTGCGGGACAGGGGGACGGATACGCAGTATTTT. The full variable domain, its missing parts supplied by reference TRBV15 and TRBJ2-3, is DAMVIQNPRYQVTQFGKPVTLSCSQTLNHNVMYWYQQKSSQAPKLLFHYYDKDFNNEADTPDNFQSRRPNTSFCFLDIRSPGLGDTAMYLCATSPLRDRGTDTQYFGPGTRLTVL.

The V call is TRBV5-8, the J call TRBJ1-1; TRBD1 agrees at 7 bases. There are 12 residues in the CDR3. V shed 1 base and J 10 bases; nucleotides not matched to a gene: 4. Germline CDR1 SGHTS, CDR2 YDEGEE. CDR3 nucleotide sequence: TGTGCCAGCAGCTTGCTCGGGACAGTAGCTTTCTTT. This encodes CASSLLGTVAFF.

This clone was detected only a few times. The V gene is TRBV19, the J gene TRBJ1-5; 8 bases match TRBD1. Unmatched junction bases numbered 8, after V lost 4 bases and J lost 6 bases. CDR3 length equals 15 residues. Germline CDR1 reads LNHDA; CDR2 reads SQIVND (reference sequence). CDR3 sequence (DNA): TGTGCCAGTAGTACCCCCGGACAGGGTGGTCAGCCCCAGCATTTT. Its protein product is CASSTPGQGGQPQHF. Supplemented by reference TRBV19 and TRBJ1-5, the full variable domain reads DGGITQSPKYLFRKEGQNVTLSCEQNLNHDAMYWYRQDPGQGLRLIYYSQIVNDFQKGDIAEGYSVSREKKESFPLTVTSAQKNPTAFYLCASSTPGQGGQPQHFGDGTRLSIL.

The CDR3 reads CASSGGKRPDTQYF. CDR3 nucleotide sequence: TGCGCCAGCAGCGGAGGGAAGAGGCCAGATACGCAGTATTTT. The chain couples TRBV5-1 to TRBJ2-3, with TRBD2 as a possible D gene (6 bases). The CDR3 covers 14 residues. The V end lost 4 bases, the J end lost 4 bases, and 13 bases lay between the germline ends. The germline CDR1 and CDR2 sequences are SGHRS and YFSETQ.

V gene TRBV7-2 combines with J gene TRBJ1-4; D call uncertain. Trimming shortened V by 2 bases and J by 8 bases, and 9 bases separated the two germline ends. This CDR3 is 13 amino acids long. CDR1 and CDR2 from the germline V gene are SGHTA and FQGNSA. Here the CDR3 DNA reads TGTGCCAGCAGCTTAAGGGTTGAGGAAAAACTGTTTTTT. Translation: CASSLRVEEKLFF.

This chain uses TRBV5-4 with TRBJ1-4; 10 nucleotides agree with TRBD1. The CDR3 contains 16 residues. J gave up 8 bases and V 4 bases, and 11 bases lay outside the gene matches. CDR1 is SGHNT, CDR2 YYREEE, per germline (reference sequence). The CDR3 sequence: CASSILGGTGDEKLFF. CDR3 DNA: TGTGCCAGCAGCATCTTGGGGGGGACAGGGGACGAAAAACTGTTTTTT.

The V gene is TRBV30, the J gene TRBJ2-1, with 11 bases that match TRBD2. This CDR3 is built from 13 residues. CDR1 GTSNPN and CDR2 SVGIG come from the germline V gene (reference sequence). Trimming at V came to 3 bases and at J to 10 bases, leaving 5 bases not matched to a gene. The DNA for the CDR3 is TGTGCCTGGAGGGGACTAGCGGTGGGCGAGCAGTTCTTC. Amino acid sequence: CAWRGLAVGEQFF. Supplemented by reference TRBV30 and TRBJ2-1, the full variable domain reads SQTIHQWPATLVQPVGSPLSLECTVEGTSNPNLYWYRQAAGRGLQLLFYSVGIGQISSEVPQNLSASRPQDRQFILSSKKLLLSDSGFYLCAWRGLAVGEQFFGPGTRLTVL.

DNA for the CDR3: TGTGCCAGCAACTCATTTCGGGGTGAAGCTTTCTTT. Its protein is CASNSFRGEAFF. The genes are TRBV6-5 and TRBJ1-1; D gene ambiguous. The germline V gene has CDR1 MNHEY and CDR2 SVGAGI. The CDR3 has 12 residues. V lost 7 bases, J lost 7 bases, and 13 bases lay in between.

The chain joins TRBV4-3 to TRBJ1-2; a weak D match, TRBD1 (5 bases). V gave up 0 bases and J gave up 4 bases, with 15 bases separating them. This CDR3 has 16 amino acids. Germline assignment: CDR1 LGHNA and CDR2 YSLEER. This CDR3 is CASSQEWGRSAYGYTF. CDR3 in DNA: TGCGCCAGCAGCCAAGAATGGGGCAGGTCCGCCTATGGCTACACCTTC.

This chain connects TRBV5-1 to TRBJ2-5, with no clear D. The germline CDR1 and CDR2 sequences are SGHRS and YFSETQ. The V gene lost 2 bases and the J gene lost 2 bases, with 4 bases spanning the gap. This CDR3 has 12 residues. Here the CDR3 reads CASSLEQETQYF. CDR3 sequence (DNA): TGCGCCAGCAGCTTAGAGCAAGAGACCCAGTACTTC.

This chain uses TRBV4-1 with TRBJ2-5, with D unclear. TRBJ2-7 matches the DNA end more closely, so the J call is doubtful. The CDR3 is 15 residues long. Germline V lookup: CDR1 MGHRA, CDR2 YSYEKL. CDR3 loop: CASSQVIGVSYEQYF. The CDR3 DNA sequence: TGCGCCAGCAGCCAAGTAATTGGGGTATCCTACGAGCAGTACTTC.

V is TRBV18 and J is TRBJ1-4; 8 nucleotides agree with TRBD1. The CDR3 spans 15 residues. V was clipped by 4 bases and J by 5 bases; unmatched bases: 6. CDR1 and CDR2 from the germline V gene are KGHSH and LQKENI. As DNA, the CDR3 is TGTGCCAGCTCACAGGCCGGGACAGGAAATGAAAAACTGTTTTTT. This codes for CASSQAGTGNEKLFF.

J is TRBJ1-1 and V is TRBV7-9; no clear D gene. Per the germline V gene, CDR1 is SEHNR and CDR2 is FQNEAQ (reference sequence). This CDR3 region has 14 residues. The V and J ends lost 1 base and 0 bases respectively, with 6 bases between them. CDR3 bases: TGTGCCAGCAGCTTAGGGGGATTGAACACTGAAGCTTTCTTT. It yields the protein CASSLGGLNTEAFF.

This clone was detected a few times. The gene calls are TRBV18 and TRBJ1-4; D unresolved. Germline V gene lookup returns CDR1 KGHSH and CDR2 LQKENI. This CDR3 has 15 residues. Trimming took off 5 bases at V and 4 bases at J, with 14 bases between the two ends. CDR3 in amino acids: CASSTSWAINEKLFF. Here the CDR3 DNA reads TGTGCCAGCTCAACCAGCTGGGCGATTAATGAAAAACTGTTTTTT. Full variable domain (outside the CDR3, taken from reference TRBV18 and TRBJ1-4): NAGVMQNPRHLVRRRGQEARLRCSPMKGHSHVYWYRQLPEEGLKFMVYLQKENIIDESGMPKERFSAEFPKEGPSILRIQQVVRGDSAAYFCASSTSWAINEKLFFGSGTQLSVL.

In its sample, this clone was seen a few times. V is TRBV15 and J is TRBJ2-3, with 9 bases that match TRBD2. CDR3 size: 15 residues. Germline-derived CDR1 and CDR2 are LNHNV and YYDKDF (reference sequence). Germline trimming cut 1 base from V and 4 bases from J; bases unmatched to any gene: 3. The chain's CDR3 is CATSRGGGGSDTQYF. The CDR3 DNA follows: TGTGCCACCAGCAGAGGCGGGGGGGGATCAGATACGCAGTATTTT. Drawing the rest from reference TRBV15 and TRBJ2-3, the complete variable domain is DAMVIQNPRYQVTQFGKPVTLSCSQTLNHNVMYWYQQKSSQAPKLLFHYYDKDFNNEADTPDNFQSRRPNTSFCFLDIRSPGLGDTAMYLCATSRGGGGSDTQYFGPGTRLTVL.

The chain couples TRBV2 to TRBJ2-1, with D perhaps matching TRBD2 (5 bases). Per the germline V gene, CDR1 is SNHLY and CDR2 is FYNNEI. The CDR3 is 14 residues long. Trimming shortened V by 5 bases and J by 9 bases, and 17 bases separated the two germline ends. The DNA of the CDR3 is TGTGCCAGCAGTTTTTTAGAGGGCTGGAGTGAGCAGTTCTTC. Its protein is CASSFLEGWSEQFF.

The CDR3: CASSLQNYGYTF. The CDR3 DNA reads TGTGCCAGCAGCTTGCAAAACTATGGCTACACCTTC. V usage is TRBV7-9 and J usage is TRBJ1-2; no clear D gene. The length of the CDR3 is 12 residues. Per germline, CDR1 SEHNR and CDR2 FQNEAQ (reference sequence). V was cut by 3 bases and J by 2 bases, with 4 bases left in between.

The rearrangement uses TRBV28 and TRBJ1-4; a weak D match, TRBD1 (5 bases). V lost 5 bases and J lost 3, with 13 bases in between. There are 15 residues in the CDR3. CDR1 MDHEN and CDR2 SYDVKM come from the germline V gene. CDR3 nucleotide sequence: TGTGCCAGCAGTGCCGTAGGGGCTGCTAATGAAAAACTGTTTTTT. Translated, it gives CASSAVGAANEKLFF.

The J gene is TRBJ2-3, the V gene TRBV6-5; TRBD2 agrees at 10 bases. Germline V gives CDR1 MNHEY, CDR2 SVGAGI. Trimming cost V 8 bases and J 4 bases; bases outside gene matches: 9. This CDR3 spans 15 amino acids. The CDR3 region is CASGILAGVADTQYF. The CDR3 DNA reads TGTGCCAGCGGGATTCTAGCGGGGGTAGCAGATACGCAGTATTTT.

The sample holds one count of this clone. The V call is TRBV29-1, the J call TRBJ2-1; 12 bases are a match to TRBD2. V lost 7 bases to trimming and J lost 9 bases; unmatched junction nucleotides: 7. The germline CDR1 and CDR2 sequences are SQVTM and ANQGSEA. CDR3 length equals 13 residues. CDR3 in amino acids: CSAPPSGRGEQFF. CDR3 sequence (DNA): TGCAGCGCCCCGCCTAGCGGGAGGGGTGAGCAGTTCTTC.